This TCR beta chain was sequenced during a study of cytomegalovirus exposure and HLA in healthy donors. Turning to the study itself: Sequencing of about 179 million T cells in an earlier analysis found 100 million to 140 million unique TCR beta sequences.

J lost 4 bases, V lost 0 bases, and 8 bases had no gene match. CDR3 length: 16 amino acids. Looked up from germline, CDR1 is LNHDA and CDR2 is SQIVND (reference sequence). Amplification used 60 Vbeta primers and 13 Jbeta primers. Data came from immunoSEQ multiplex PCR; TCRdb stores just in-frame clones and leaves some out. The data hold 100,000 to 150,000 clones, with about three quarters observed a single time. The V gene is TRBV19, the J gene TRBJ2-5; 7 bases are a match to TRBD2. Sequencing was done on a sample of PBMCs. This clonotype was sampled from a middle-aged woman in good health and CMV-seronegative. The CDR3 sequence: CASSIDGSGRGETQYF. The CDR3 coding sequence is TGTGCCAGTAGTATAGATGGGTCAGGGAGGGGAGAGACCCAGTACTTC.